Listed below are T cell receptor beta chains from one sample, sequenced in a study of cytomegalovirus exposure and HLA in healthy donors. The protocol was immunoSEQ multiplex PCR, while the TCRdb copy is restricted to in-frame clones and leaves out a portion. The data show about 49,000 clones, about 91% seen once. The specimen was PBMCs. Receptor source: a man aged 18 to 29 in good health and CMV-seronegative. CDR3s include the opening cysteine and the closing phenylalanine or tryptophan. The order of the fields is D gene, clone size, V gene, J gene, CDR3 protein, CDR3 DNA. D genes are given only for firm matches. Some rows mark clone size as missing; the rest say once, few, many or name a class of expanded clone.

D gene: -
clone size: -
V gene: TRBV28
J gene: TRBJ1-1
CDR3 protein: CASAKINTEAFF
CDR3 DNA: TGTGCCAGCGCTAAGATAAACACTGAAGCTTTCTTT

D gene: -
clone size: -
V gene: TRBV6-5
J gene: TRBJ2-7
CDR3 protein: CASSSLSRVLKQYF
CDR3 DNA: TGTGCCAGCAGTTCACTCTCACGCGTCTTGAAGCAGTACTTC

D gene: -
clone size: -
V gene: TRBV6-1
J gene: TRBJ1-1
CDR3 protein: CASRIVRDGNTEAFF
CDR3 DNA: TGTGCCAGCAGAATAGTCAGGGATGGGAACACTGAAGCTTTCTTT

D gene: -
clone size: -
V gene: TRBV4-1
J gene: TRBJ2-3
CDR3 protein: CASSQAGLRGDTQYF
CDR3 DNA: TGCGCCAGCAGCCAAGCGGGATTAAGAGGAGATACGCAGTATTTT

D gene: TRBD1
clone size: -
V gene: TRBV28
J gene: TRBJ1-2
CDR3 protein: CASSLGQGVYGYTF
CDR3 DNA: TGTGCCAGCAGTTTGGGACAGGGGGTCTATGGCTACACCTTC

D gene: TRBD2
clone size: few
V gene: TRBV11-3
J gene: TRBJ2-7
CDR3 protein: CASTLAGGEQYF
CDR3 DNA: TGTGCCAGCACCCTAGCGGGAGGCGAGCAGTACTTC

D gene: TRBD2
clone size: -
V gene: TRBV7-6
J gene: TRBJ2-5
CDR3 protein: CASSSPRASGSQETQYF
CDR3 DNA: TGTGCCAGCAGCTCCCCCAGAGCTAGCGGGAGCCAAGAGACCCAGTACTTC

D gene: -
clone size: few
V gene: TRBV28
J gene: TRBJ1-4
CDR3 protein: CASSFSTTGEKLFF
CDR3 DNA: TGTGCCAGCAGTTTCTCCACAACGGGTGAAAAACTGTTTTTT

D gene: -
clone size: -
V gene: TRBV5-1
J gene: TRBJ2-5
CDR3 protein: CASSGMVGGRYQETQYF
CDR3 DNA: TGCGCCAGCAGCGGGATGGTGGGCGGGCGCTACCAAGAGACCCAGTACTTC

D gene: TRBD1
clone size: -
V gene: TRBV28
J gene: TRBJ2-7
CDR3 protein: CASNRDRGLEQYF
CDR3 DNA: TGTGCCAGTAACCGGGACAGGGGGCTCGAGCAGTACTTC

D gene: TRBD1
clone size: -
V gene: TRBV4-2
J gene: TRBJ1-1
CDR3 protein: CASSQGRGRLNAFF
CDR3 DNA: TGTGCCAGCAGCCAGGGTAGGGGGCGATTGAATGCTTTCTTT

D gene: -
clone size: -
V gene: TRBV30
J gene: TRBJ2-7
CDR3 protein: CAWSGGRGGYEQYF
CDR3 DNA: TGTGCCTGGAGTGGGGGTAGGGGCGGCTATGAGCAGTACTTC

D gene: TRBD1
clone size: -
V gene: TRBV29-1
J gene: TRBJ2-1
CDR3 protein: CSVDLMDRAYNEQFF
CDR3 DNA: TGCAGCGTTGACCTTATGGACAGGGCCTACAATGAGCAGTTCTTC

D gene: TRBD2
clone size: -
V gene: TRBV2
J gene: TRBJ2-1
CDR3 protein: CASRDIGLAVTYNEQFF
CDR3 DNA: TGTGCCAGCAGAGATATCGGACTAGCGGTCACCTACAATGAGCAGTTCTTC

D gene: -
clone size: -
V gene: TRBV28
J gene: TRBJ1-2
CDR3 protein: CASPLKVSGARRYTF
CDR3 DNA: TGTGCCAGCCCCCTTAAGGTGTCAGGGGCGCGTCGCTACACCTTC

D gene: TRBD1
clone size: -
V gene: TRBV5-1
J gene: TRBJ1-2
CDR3 protein: CASSLEGQGAGGYTF
CDR3 DNA: TGCGCCAGCAGCTTGGAAGGACAGGGGGCCGGCGGCTACACCTTC

D gene: TRBD1
clone size: -
V gene: TRBV11-2
J gene: TRBJ2-5
CDR3 protein: CASTPGLTGFLETQYF
CDR3 DNA: TGTGCCAGCACCCCGGGATTGACAGGGTTCCTGGAGACCCAGTACTTC

D gene: TRBD2
clone size: -
V gene: TRBV7-2
J gene: TRBJ2-4
CDR3 protein: CASSQLAGGPTSAKNIQYF
CDR3 DNA: TGTGCCAGCAGCCAACTAGCGGGAGGGCCCACCTCAGCCAAAAACATTCAGTACTTC

D gene: TRBD2
clone size: -
V gene: TRBV5-1
J gene: TRBJ2-1
CDR3 protein: CASSPQLADYNEQFF
CDR3 DNA: TGCGCCAGCAGCCCGCAACTAGCGGACTACAATGAGCAGTTCTTC

D gene: TRBD2
clone size: -
V gene: TRBV18
J gene: TRBJ2-3
CDR3 protein: CASSPPLAGTTDTQYF
CDR3 DNA: TGTGCCAGCTCACCCCCACTAGCGGGCACCACAGATACGCAGTATTTT

D gene: -
clone size: -
V gene: TRBV7-2
J gene: TRBJ1-1
CDR3 protein: CASSSLTEAFF
CDR3 DNA: TGTGCCAGCAGCTCCTTAACTGAAGCTTTCTTT

D gene: -
clone size: -
V gene: TRBV6-5
J gene: TRBJ2-1
CDR3 protein: CASRSRNEQFF
CDR3 DNA: TGTGCCAGCAGAAGTCGGAATGAGCAGTTCTTC

D gene: TRBD2
clone size: -
V gene: TRBV6-1
J gene: TRBJ2-3
CDR3 protein: CASSTLAGSTDTQYF
CDR3 DNA: TGTGCCAGCAGTACTTTAGCGGGCAGCACAGATACGCAGTATTTT

D gene: TRBD1
clone size: -
V gene: TRBV5-1
J gene: TRBJ2-5
CDR3 protein: CASSLGQGETQYF
CDR3 DNA: TGCGCCAGCAGCTTGGGACAGGGGGAGACCCAGTACTTC

D gene: TRBD1
clone size: -
V gene: TRBV7-6
J gene: TRBJ2-3
CDR3 protein: CASSLDRDRVF
CDR3 DNA: TGTGCCAGCAGCTTAGACAGGGACAGAGTTTTT

D gene: TRBD1
clone size: -
V gene: TRBV5-1
J gene: TRBJ2-7
CDR3 protein: CASSTTGEYEQYF
CDR3 DNA: TGCGCCAGCAGTACTACAGGGGAGTACGAGCAGTACTTC